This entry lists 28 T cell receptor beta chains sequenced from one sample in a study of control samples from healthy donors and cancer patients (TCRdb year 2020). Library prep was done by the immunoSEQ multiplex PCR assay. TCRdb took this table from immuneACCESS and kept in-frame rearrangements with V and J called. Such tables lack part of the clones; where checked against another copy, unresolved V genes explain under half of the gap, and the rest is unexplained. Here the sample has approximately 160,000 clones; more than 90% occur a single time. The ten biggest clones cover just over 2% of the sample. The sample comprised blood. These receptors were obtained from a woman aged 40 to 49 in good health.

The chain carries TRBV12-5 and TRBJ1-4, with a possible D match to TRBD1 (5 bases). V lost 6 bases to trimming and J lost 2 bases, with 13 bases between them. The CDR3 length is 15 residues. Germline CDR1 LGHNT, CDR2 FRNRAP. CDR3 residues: CASGPPGTTNEKLFF. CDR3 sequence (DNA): TGTGCTAGTGGCCCTCCAGGGACGACTAATGAAAAACTGTTTTTT. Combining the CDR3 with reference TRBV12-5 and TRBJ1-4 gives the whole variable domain DARVTQTPRHKVTEMGQEVTMRCQPILGHNTVFWYRQTMMQGLELLAYFRNRAPLDDSGMPKDRFSAEMPDATLATLKIQPSEPRDSAVYFCASGPPGTTNEKLFFGSGTQLSVL.

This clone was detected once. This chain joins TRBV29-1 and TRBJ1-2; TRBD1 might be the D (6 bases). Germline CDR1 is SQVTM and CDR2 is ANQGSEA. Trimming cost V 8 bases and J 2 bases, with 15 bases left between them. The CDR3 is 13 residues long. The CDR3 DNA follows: TGCAGCACTGCGGGGGCGCCGAACTATGGCTACACCTTC. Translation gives CSTAGAPNYGYTF. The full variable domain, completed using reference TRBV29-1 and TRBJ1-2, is SAVISQKPSRDICQRGTSLTIQCQVDSQVTMMFWYRQQPGQSLTLIATANQGSEATYESGFVIDKFPISRPNLTFSTLTVSNMSPEDSSIYLCSTAGAPNYGYTFGSGTRLTVV.

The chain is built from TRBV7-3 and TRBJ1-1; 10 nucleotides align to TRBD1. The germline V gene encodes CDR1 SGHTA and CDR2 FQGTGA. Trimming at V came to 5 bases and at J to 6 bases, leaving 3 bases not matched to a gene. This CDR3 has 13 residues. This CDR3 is CASSPGQGAEAFF. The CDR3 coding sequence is TGTGCCAGCAGCCCCGGACAGGGGGCTGAAGCTTTCTTT. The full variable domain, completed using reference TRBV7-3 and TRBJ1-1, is GAGVSQTPSNKVTEKGKYVELRCDPISGHTALYWYRQSLGQGPEFLIYFQGTGAADDSGLPNDRFFAVRPEGSVSTLKIQRTERGDSAVYLCASSPGQGAEAFFGQGTRLTVV.

CDR3 in amino acids: CASGLVRQGLGYGYTF. As DNA, the CDR3 is TGTGCTAGTGGTTTGGTACGACAGGGGCTTGGGTATGGCTACACCTTC. This chain joins TRBV12-5 and TRBJ1-2; TRBD1 matches 8 bases. The CDR3 totals 16 residues. V gave up 0 bases and J gave up 5 bases; unmatched junction bases: 8. Germline V gives CDR1 LGHNT, CDR2 FRNRAP.

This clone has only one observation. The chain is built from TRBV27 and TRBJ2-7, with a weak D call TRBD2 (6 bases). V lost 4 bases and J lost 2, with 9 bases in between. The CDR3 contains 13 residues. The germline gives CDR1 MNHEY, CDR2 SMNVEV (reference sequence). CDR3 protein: CASSWGDTYEQYF. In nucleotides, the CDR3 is TGTGCCAGCAGTTGGGGGGATACCTACGAGCAGTACTTC.

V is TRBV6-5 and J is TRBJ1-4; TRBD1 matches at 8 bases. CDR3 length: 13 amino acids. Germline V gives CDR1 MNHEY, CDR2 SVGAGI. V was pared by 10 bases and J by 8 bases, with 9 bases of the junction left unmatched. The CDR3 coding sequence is TGTGCCACTCGGGCTGCAGGGGGCGAAAAACTGTTTTTT. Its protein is CATRAAGGEKLFF.

The DNA of the CDR3 is TGCAGCGGCGGGGACATGGGATGGGAGCAGTACTTC. This sequence encodes CSGGDMGWEQYF. This chain uses TRBV29-1 with TRBJ2-7; D may be TRBD1 or TRBD2 (6 bases each). Germline loops: CDR1 SQVTM, CDR2 ANQGSEA. The CDR3 sequence is 12 residues long. V was shortened by 7 bases and J by 7 bases, with 17 bases between the two germline ends.

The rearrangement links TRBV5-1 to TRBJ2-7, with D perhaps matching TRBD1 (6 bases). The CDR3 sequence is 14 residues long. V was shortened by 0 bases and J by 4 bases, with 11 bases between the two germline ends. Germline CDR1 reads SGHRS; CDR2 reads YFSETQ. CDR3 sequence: CASSLVNREYEQYF. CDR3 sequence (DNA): TGCGCCAGCAGCTTGGTCAACAGGGAGTACGAGCAGTACTTC. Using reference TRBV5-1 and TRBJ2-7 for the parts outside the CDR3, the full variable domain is KAGVTQTPRYLIKTRGQQVTLSCSPISGHRSVSWYQQTPGQGLQFLFEYFSETQRNKGNFPGRFSGRQFSNSRSEMNVSTLELGDSALYLCASSLVNREYEQYFGPGTRLTVT.

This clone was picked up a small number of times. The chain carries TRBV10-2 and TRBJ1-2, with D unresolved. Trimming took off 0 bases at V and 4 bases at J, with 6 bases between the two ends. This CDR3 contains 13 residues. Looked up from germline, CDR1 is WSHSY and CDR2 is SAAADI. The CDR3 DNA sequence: TGCGCCAGCAGTGAGTCCCGGGGCTATGGCTACACCTTC. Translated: CASSESRGYGYTF.

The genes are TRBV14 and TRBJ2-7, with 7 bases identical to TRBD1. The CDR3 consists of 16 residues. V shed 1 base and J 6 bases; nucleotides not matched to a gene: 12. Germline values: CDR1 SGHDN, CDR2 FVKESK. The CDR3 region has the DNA TGTGCCAGCAGCCAAGGCCCTGACAGGGCTTTGGGCGAGCAGTACTTC. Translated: CASSQGPDRALGEQYF.

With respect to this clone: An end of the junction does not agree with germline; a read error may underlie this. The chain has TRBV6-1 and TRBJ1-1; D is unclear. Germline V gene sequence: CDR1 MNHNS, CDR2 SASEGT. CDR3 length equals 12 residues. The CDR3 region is CASSEVGNEAFF. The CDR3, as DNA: TGTGCCAGCAGCGAAGTGGGGAATGAAGCTTTCTTT.

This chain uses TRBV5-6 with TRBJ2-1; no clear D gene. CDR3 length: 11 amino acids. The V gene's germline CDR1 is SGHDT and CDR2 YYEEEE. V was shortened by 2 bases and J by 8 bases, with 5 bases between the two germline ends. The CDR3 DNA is TGTGCCAGCAGCTTTAGTGATGAGCAGTTCTTC. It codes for CASSFSDEQFF.

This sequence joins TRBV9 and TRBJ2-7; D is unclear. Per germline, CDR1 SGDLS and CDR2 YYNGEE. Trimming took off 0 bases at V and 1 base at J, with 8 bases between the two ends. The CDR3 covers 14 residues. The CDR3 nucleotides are TGTGCCAGCAGCGTAGTGTACAGATCCTACGAGCAGTACTTC. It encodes CASSVVYRSYEQYF.

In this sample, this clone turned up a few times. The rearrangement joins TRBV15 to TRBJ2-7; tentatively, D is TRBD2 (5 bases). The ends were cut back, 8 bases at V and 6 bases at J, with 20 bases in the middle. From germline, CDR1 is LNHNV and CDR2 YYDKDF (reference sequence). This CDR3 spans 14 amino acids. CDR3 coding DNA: TGTGCCACCGCTCGCGGACTCACCCAACGCGAGCAGTACTTC. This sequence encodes CATARGLTQREQYF.

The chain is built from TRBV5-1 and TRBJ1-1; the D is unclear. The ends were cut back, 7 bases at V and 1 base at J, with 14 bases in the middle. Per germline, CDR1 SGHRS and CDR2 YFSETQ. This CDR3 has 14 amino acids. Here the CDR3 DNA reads TGCGCCAGCCGCGCAGCTCCCTCGAACACTGAAGCTTTCTTT. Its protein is CASRAAPSNTEAFF.

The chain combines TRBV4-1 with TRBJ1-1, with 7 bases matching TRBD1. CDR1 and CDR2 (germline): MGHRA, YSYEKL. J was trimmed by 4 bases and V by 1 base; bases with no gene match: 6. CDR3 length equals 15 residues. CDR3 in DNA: TGCGCCAGCAGCCAAGCCCCAACAGGGGCCACTGAAGCTTTCTTT. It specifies CASSQAPTGATEAFF.

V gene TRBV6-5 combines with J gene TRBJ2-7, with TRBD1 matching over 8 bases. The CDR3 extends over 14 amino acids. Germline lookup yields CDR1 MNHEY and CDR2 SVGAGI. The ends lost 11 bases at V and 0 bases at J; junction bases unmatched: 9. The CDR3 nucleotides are TGTGCCTCCGCTAGGGACAGGATCTCCTACGAGCAGTACTTC. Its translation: CASARDRISYEQYF.

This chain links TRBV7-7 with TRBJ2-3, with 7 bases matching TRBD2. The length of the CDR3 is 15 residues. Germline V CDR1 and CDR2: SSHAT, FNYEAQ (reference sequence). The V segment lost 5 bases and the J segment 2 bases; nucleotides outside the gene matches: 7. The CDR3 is CASSPGLTYTDTQYF. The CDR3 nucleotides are TGTGCCAGCAGCCCGGGACTAACTTACACAGATACGCAGTATTTT.

Written as DNA, the CDR3 is TGCGCCAGCAGGTCGGATAACACTGAAGCTTTCTTT. Translating gives CASRSDNTEAFF. This chain connects TRBV5-1 to TRBJ1-1; D unclear. This CDR3 is 12 amino acids long. Trimming took off 5 bases at V and 2 bases at J, with 7 bases between the two ends. Germline V lookup: CDR1 SGHRS, CDR2 YFSETQ.

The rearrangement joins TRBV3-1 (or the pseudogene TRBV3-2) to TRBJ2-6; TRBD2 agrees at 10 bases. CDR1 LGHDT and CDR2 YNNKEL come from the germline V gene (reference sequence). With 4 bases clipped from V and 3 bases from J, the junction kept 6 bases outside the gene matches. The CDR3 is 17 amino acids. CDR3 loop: CASSRSGGVSGANVLTF. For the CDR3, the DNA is TGTGCCAGCAGCCGAAGCGGGGGGGTGAGTGGGGCCAACGTCCTGACTTTC.

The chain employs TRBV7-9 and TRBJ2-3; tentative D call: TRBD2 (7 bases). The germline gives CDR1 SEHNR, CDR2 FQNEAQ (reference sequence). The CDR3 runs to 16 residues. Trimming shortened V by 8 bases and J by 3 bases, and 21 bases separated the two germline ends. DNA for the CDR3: TGTGCCAGCTCCCGGGGTGCGGGGGCGGGGACAGATACGCAGTATTTT. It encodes CASSRGAGAGTDTQYF.

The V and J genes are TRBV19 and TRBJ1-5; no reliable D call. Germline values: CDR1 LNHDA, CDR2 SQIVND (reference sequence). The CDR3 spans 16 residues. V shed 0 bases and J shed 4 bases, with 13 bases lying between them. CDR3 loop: CASSIDLGEGNQPQHF. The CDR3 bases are TGTGCCAGTAGTATAGATCTGGGCGAAGGGAATCAGCCCCAGCATTTT.

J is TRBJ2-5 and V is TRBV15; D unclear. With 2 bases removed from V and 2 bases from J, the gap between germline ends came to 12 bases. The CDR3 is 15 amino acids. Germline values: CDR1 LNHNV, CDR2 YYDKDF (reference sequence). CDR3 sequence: CATSRPLTVQETQYF. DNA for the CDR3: TGTGCCACCAGCAGACCTCTGACTGTACAAGAGACCCAGTACTTC.

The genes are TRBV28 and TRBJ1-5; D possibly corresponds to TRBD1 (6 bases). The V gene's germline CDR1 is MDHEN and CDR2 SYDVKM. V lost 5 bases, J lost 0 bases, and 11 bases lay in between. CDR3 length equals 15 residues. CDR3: CASSGTPYSNQPQHF. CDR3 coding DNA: TGTGCCAGCAGTGGGACACCTTATAGCAATCAGCCCCAGCATTTT.

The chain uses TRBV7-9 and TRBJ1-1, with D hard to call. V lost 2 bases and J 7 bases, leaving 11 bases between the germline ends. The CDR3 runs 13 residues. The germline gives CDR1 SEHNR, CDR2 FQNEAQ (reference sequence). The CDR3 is CASSLLGWSEAFF. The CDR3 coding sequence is TGTGCCAGCAGCTTACTGGGGTGGAGTGAAGCTTTCTTT.

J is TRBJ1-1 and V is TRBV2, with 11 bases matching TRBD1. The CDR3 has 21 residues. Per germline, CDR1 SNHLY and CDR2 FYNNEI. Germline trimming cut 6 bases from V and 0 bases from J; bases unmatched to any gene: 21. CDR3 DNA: TGTGCCAGCAGATATACCGGGACAGGGGGAACCCGTGGACCCCTGAACACTGAAGCTTTCTTT. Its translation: CASRYTGTGGTRGPLNTEAFF.

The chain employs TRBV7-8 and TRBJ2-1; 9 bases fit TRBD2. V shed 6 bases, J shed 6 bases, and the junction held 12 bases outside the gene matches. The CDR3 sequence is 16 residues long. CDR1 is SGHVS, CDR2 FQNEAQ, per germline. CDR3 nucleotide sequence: TGTGCCAGCAGTTTGACCCTGGGACTAGCTGTCAATGAGCAGTTCTTC. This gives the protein CASSLTLGLAVNEQFF.

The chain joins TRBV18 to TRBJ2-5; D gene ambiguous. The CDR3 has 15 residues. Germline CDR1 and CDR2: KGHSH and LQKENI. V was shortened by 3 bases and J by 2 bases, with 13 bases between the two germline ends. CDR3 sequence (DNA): TGTGCCAGCTCACCTTATGGAGATTCACAAGAGACCCAGTACTTC. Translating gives CASSPYGDSQETQYF.